This entry lists 8 T cell receptor beta chains sequenced from one sample in a study of shared clonotypes between healthy human individuals (dated by TCRdb to 2018 to 2020). For the CD8 naive samples, CD45RO-negative cells were positively selected for CCR7, yielding a CD45RA+CCR7+ population from which TemRA cells were excluded. Receptors were amplified or captured by the immunoSEQ multiplex PCR assay. TCRdb re-hosts the immuneACCESS table, in-frame sequences only. Its copies lack some clones; in the studies checked, an unresolved V gene accounts for under half of them, and the cause for the rest is not known. The sample records 1.5 million to 2.5 million clones, 85% to 95% of which are singletons. The biggest ten clones account for 1% to 1.5% of the sample. Sequenced material: naive CD8+ T cells sorted from blood. The cell subset or site label corresponds to: CD45RA+CCR7+. These receptors all stem from a man between 18 and 29 years old in good health.

V usage is TRBV28 and J usage is TRBJ1-1; D is undetermined. Germline-derived CDR1 and CDR2 are MDHEN and SYDVKM. Trimming shortened V by 2 bases and J by 3 bases, and 10 bases separated the two germline ends. This CDR3 comprises 14 residues. CDR3 sequence reads: CASSLRSGYTEAFF. CDR3 in DNA: TGTGCCAGCAGTTTAAGGTCGGGGTACACTGAAGCTTTCTTT.

The V gene is TRBV12-5, the J gene TRBJ1-5, with 7 nucleotides matching TRBD1. The CDR3 is made up of 16 amino acids. The V gene's germline CDR1 is LGHNT and CDR2 FRNRAP. J gave up 4 bases and V 7 bases, and 13 bases lay outside the gene matches. CDR3 residues: CASDLISTGFNQPQHF. The CDR3 nucleotides are TGTGCTAGTGACTTAATATCGACAGGGTTTAATCAGCCCCAGCATTTT.

The chain employs TRBV14 and TRBJ2-5; D is undetermined. The CDR3 runs 14 residues. CDR1 SGHDN and CDR2 FVKESK come from the germline V gene. The V gene lost 0 bases and the J gene lost 1 base, with 6 bases spanning the gap. The CDR3 loop reads CASSQDGFQETQYF. CDR3 DNA: TGTGCCAGCAGCCAAGATGGCTTCCAAGAGACCCAGTACTTC.

As concerns this clone: The sample contains more than one DNA sequence encoding this CDR3. The J gene is TRBJ2-7, the V gene TRBV9; TRBD1 agrees at 8 bases. The V segment lost 0 bases and the J segment 2 bases; nucleotides outside the gene matches: 4. The CDR3 is made up of 15 amino acids. Germline V CDR1 and CDR2: SGDLS, YYNGEE. The CDR3 DNA sequence: TGTGCCAGCAGCGTAGGGACAGGGAGTACCTACGAGCAGTACTTC. It translates to CASSVGTGSTYEQYF.

A single count supports this clone. The chain employs TRBV27 and TRBJ1-6; perhaps TRBD1 as D (6 bases). The CDR3 length is 13 residues. V lost 8 bases and J lost 14, with 19 bases in between. Germline CDR1 is MNHEY and CDR2 is SMNVEV (reference sequence). The CDR3 region has the DNA TGTGCCAGCGCCATCGGGGGCAGGGCGGCCCTCCACTTT. Encoded protein: CASAIGGRAALHF.

The chain joins TRBV27 to TRBJ1-5; tentative D call: TRBD1 (5 bases). Deletions cut 2 bases from V and 0 bases from J, with 8 bases between. The germline V gene has CDR1 MNHEY and CDR2 SMNVEV (reference sequence). This CDR3 contains 15 residues. The CDR3 nucleotides read TGTGCCAGCAGTTTAGCGGGACTTAGCAATCAGCCCCAGCATTTT. Translation: CASSLAGLSNQPQHF.

V and J are TRBV4-1 and TRBJ2-3, with D possibly matching TRBD2 (6 bases). From germline, CDR1 is MGHRA and CDR2 YSYEKL. V was clipped by 4 bases and J by 5 bases, with 22 bases between them. The CDR3 has 17 amino acids. The CDR3 here is CASSLYPGVSSVDTQYF. In nucleotides, the CDR3 is TGCGCCAGCAGCCTATACCCGGGAGTCTCTTCGGTAGATACGCAGTATTTT.

The V gene is TRBV27, the J gene TRBJ2-1; the match to TRBD2 covers 9 bases. Germline-derived CDR1 and CDR2 are MNHEY and SMNVEV (reference sequence). V dropped 6 bases and J dropped 3; count of bases not matched to a gene: 0. The CDR3 is made up of 13 amino acids. The CDR3 DNA reads as TGTGCCAGCAGGACTAGCGGCTACAATGAGCAGTTCTTC. Its protein product is CASRTSGYNEQFF.